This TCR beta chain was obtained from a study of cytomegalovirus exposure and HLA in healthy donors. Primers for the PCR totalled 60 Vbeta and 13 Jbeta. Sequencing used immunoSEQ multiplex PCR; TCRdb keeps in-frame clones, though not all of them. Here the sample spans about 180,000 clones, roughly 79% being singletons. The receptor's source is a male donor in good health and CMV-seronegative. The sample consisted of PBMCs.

CDR3 sequence reads: CASVGSRYEQFF. The CDR3 DNA reads as TGTGCCAGCGTGGGGAGCCGCTATGAGCAGTTCTTC. This rearrangement joins TRBV6-5 to TRBJ2-1, with a weak D call TRBD2 (5 bases). The germline V gene encodes CDR1 MNHEY and CDR2 SVGAGI. V was shortened by 8 bases and J by 8 bases, with 13 bases between the two germline ends. CDR3 length equals 12 residues.